The rows below give T cell receptor beta chains drawn from one sample of a study of OX40 agonist ivuxolimab in advanced cancers. The assay was immunoSEQ multiplex PCR, and TCRdb's table has in-frame clones only and misses some. The sample yields just under 80,000 clones, almost 85% seen once. The sample consisted of CD4+ or CD8+ T cells sorted from blood, taken in a trial of the OX40 agonist ivuxolimab. These receptors were collected from an adult with an advanced solid tumor such as melanoma, head and neck, liver or kidney cancer. The CDR3 runs from the conserved cysteine through the conserved F or W. Fields, in order: J gene, clone size, CDR3 length, V gene, CDR3 protein. Clone size is stated in some rows and not others, as once, few, many or a class when expanded.

TRBJ1-1	.	15	TRBV7-6	CASSLGGRMNTEAFF
TRBJ2-2	.	14	TRBV30	CAWRGAGGTGELFF
TRBJ1-2	.	16	TRBV30	CAWSGGQGGIGYGYTF
TRBJ2-5	.	13	TRBV15	CATSSGVQETQYF
TRBJ1-2	.	14	TRBV2	CASRPGGGADGYTF
TRBJ1-4	.	17	TRBV4-1	CASSQDGRVEGREKLFF
TRBJ1-4	.	12	TRBV7-2	CASSSQGEKLFF
TRBJ1-5	.	13	TRBV4-1	CASSQGDNQPQHF
TRBJ2-7	.	11	TRBV7-2	CASSSPQGQYF
TRBJ2-1	.	13	TRBV30	CAWTPALGHEQFF
TRBJ1-5	.	14	TRBV30	CAWSAGRSNQPQHF
TRBJ1-5	.	13	TRBV7-2	CASSWAANQPQHF
TRBJ2-1	few	14	TRBV6-5	CASSYSGRGHEQFF
TRBJ1-4	.	16	TRBV5-1	CASSLDRGATNEKLFF
TRBJ1-5	.	16	TRBV6-5	CASSYSRGASNQPQHF
TRBJ2-5	.	12	TRBV7-9	CASRQGSETQYF